This entry is about one T cell receptor (beta chain). The CDR3 totals 14 residues. Germline lookup yields CDR1 SGDLS and CDR2 YYNGEE. Trimming took 3 bases from V and 0 from J; bases not matched to a gene: 1. The sample originates from a study of blood T cell repertoires in COVID-19. As for the study in general: COVID-19 samples from acute and convalescent phases originated in the United States, Italy and Spain. PBMCs, B-cell-depleted T cells, or T cells were the source of the cDNA or gDNA that made up the material.

Authors' analysis steps: Nucleated cell number was recorded as an estimate derived from reference gene primer amplification. Sequencing used immunoSEQ multiplex PCR; TCRdb keeps in-frame clones, though not all of them. From that table come the V and J calls and clone size; the DNA was used to work out D and trimming. The data hold about 300,000 clones, with around 90% observed a single time. The rearrangement uses TRBV9 and TRBJ2-5; 8 bases line up with TRBD2. The origin of this receptor is a man aged 18 to 29 with active or convalescent COVID-19. The sample consisted of peripheral blood. The CDR3, as DNA: TGTGCCAGCAGCGGCGGGGGGTACCAAGAGACCCAGTACTTC. As protein: CASSGGGYQETQYF.